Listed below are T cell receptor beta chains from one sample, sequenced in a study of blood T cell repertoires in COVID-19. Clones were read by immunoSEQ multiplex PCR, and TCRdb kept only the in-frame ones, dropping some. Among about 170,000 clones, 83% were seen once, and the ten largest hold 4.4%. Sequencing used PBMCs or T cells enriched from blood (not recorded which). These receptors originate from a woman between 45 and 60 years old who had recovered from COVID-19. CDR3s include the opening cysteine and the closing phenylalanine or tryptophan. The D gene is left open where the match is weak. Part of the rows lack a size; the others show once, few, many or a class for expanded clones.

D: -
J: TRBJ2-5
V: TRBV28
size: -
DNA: TGTGCCAGCAGTTCCCCCAGGATGGGTAGAGAGACCCAGTACTTC
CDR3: CASSSPRMGRETQYF

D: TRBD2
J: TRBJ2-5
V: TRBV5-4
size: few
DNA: TGTGCCAGCAGCTCCCTTACTAGCGTTCAAGAGACCCAGTACTTC
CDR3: CASSSLTSVQETQYF

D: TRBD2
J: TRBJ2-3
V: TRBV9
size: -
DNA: TGTGCCAGCAGCGGCGGACTAGGAAGTGTACATACGCAGTATTTT
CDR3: CASSGGLGSVHTQYF

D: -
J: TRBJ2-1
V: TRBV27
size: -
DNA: TGTGCCAGCACTCATCGGGGTAAATTAGGCAATGAGCAGTTCTTC
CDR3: CASTHRGKLGNEQFF

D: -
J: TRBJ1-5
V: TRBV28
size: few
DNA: TGTGCCAGCAGCCTCCCCGGCGGCACCTGGGCCCAGCATTTT
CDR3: CASSLPGGTWAQHF

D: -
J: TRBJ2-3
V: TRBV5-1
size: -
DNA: TGCGCCAGCAGCTTGGCCGTAACAGATACGCAGTATTTT
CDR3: CASSLAVTDTQYF

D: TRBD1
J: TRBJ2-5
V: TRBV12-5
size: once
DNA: TGTGCTAGTGGTCTTGGACAGGGGCAGACCCAGTACTTC
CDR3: CASGLGQGQTQYF

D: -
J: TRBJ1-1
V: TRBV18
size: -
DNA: TGTGCCAGCTCACCGACGGGGGGGACTGAAGCTTTCTTT
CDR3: CASSPTGGTEAFF

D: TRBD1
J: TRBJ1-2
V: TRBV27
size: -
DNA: TGTGCCAGCAGAACTACAGGGGTGAATGGCTACACCTTC
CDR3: CASRTTGVNGYTF

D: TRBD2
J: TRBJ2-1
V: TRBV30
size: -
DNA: TGTGCCTGGAGTGCCGATCAGGCTAGCGGGAGGCTTCGCTCCTACAATGAGCAGTTCTTC
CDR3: CAWSADQASGRLRSYNEQFF

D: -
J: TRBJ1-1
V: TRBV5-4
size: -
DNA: TGTGCCAGCACCTTGTGGGAGGGAGACACTGAAGCTTTCTTT
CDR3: CASTLWEGDTEAFF

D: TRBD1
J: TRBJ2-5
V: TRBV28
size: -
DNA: TGTGCCAGCAGTTCCACGGGGACAGGTTGGAAGACCCAGTACTTC
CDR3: CASSSTGTGWKTQYF

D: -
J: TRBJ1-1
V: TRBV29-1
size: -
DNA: TGCAGCGTTGACCCTGTACTCGGTGGCACTGAAGCTTTCTTT
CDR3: CSVDPVLGGTEAFF

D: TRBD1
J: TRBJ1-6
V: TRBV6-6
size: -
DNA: TGTGCCAGCAGTTCGACAGGGGGCTTGGGTTCACCCCTCCACTTT
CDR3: CASSSTGGLGSPLHF

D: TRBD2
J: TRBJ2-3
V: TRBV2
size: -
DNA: TGTGCCAGCAGTGAATTGGGACTAGCGGGGGTGAGAGATACGCAGTATTTT
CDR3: CASSELGLAGVRDTQYF

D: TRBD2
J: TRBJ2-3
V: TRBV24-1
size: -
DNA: TGTGCCACCAGTGATGGGGCGGGAGGGGAAGGAGATACGCAGTATTTT
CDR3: CATSDGAGGEGDTQYF

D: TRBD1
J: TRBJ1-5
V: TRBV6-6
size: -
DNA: TGTGCCAGCAGTGGGGACAGGGGTGGTGATCAGCCCCAGCATTTT
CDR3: CASSGDRGGDQPQHF

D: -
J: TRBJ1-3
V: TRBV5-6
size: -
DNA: TGTGCCAGCGTGGGCCCGGCTGGAAACACCATATATTTT
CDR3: CASVGPAGNTIYF

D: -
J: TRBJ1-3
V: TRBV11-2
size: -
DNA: TGTGCCAGCAGAATGAGCTCTGGAAACACCATATATTTT
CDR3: CASRMSSGNTIYF

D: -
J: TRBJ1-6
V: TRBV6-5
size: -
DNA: TGTGCCGAAGGGGATTCACCCCTCCACTTT
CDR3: CAEGDSPLHF

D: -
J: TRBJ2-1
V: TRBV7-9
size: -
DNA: TGTGCCAGCAGCTTACCTTTGTCTTTTTTTGAGCAGTTCTTC
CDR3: CASSLPLSFFEQFF